This T cell receptor (beta chain) was retrieved from a study of T cells in localized non-small cell lung cancer. Trimming took 11 bases from V and 3 from J, leaving 19 bases between them. CDR3 length equals 14 residues. In germline, CDR1 is LNHDA, CDR2 SQIVND (reference sequence). Study-wide results and limits: Adjacent uninvolved lung tissue had the highest T cell clonality, exceeding tumor. Tumor samples were not multi-region, leaving intratumor heterogeneity unexcluded.

The assay was immunoSEQ multiplex PCR, and TCRdb's table has in-frame clones only and misses some. The sample carries 1,200 or so clones, 15% to 20% recorded once. With regard to this clone: Its antigen is unidentified.

The TCR originated in an older male donor with stage I lung adenocarcinoma. The V gene is TRBV19, the J gene TRBJ2-5; perhaps TRBD1 as D (6 bases). The material sequenced was normal lung tissue next to the tumor, taken before any cancer treatment. DNA of the CDR3: TGTGCCTGCGGCCCCCGGGACATAAAAGAGACCCAGTACTTC. Translated: CACGPRDIKETQYF. Based on the CDR3 plus reference TRBV19 and TRBJ2-5, the full variable domain is DGGITQSPKYLFRKEGQNVTLSCEQNLNHDAMYWYRQDPGQGLRLIYYSQIVNDFQKGDIAEGYSVSREKKESFPLTVTSAQKNPTAFYLCACGPRDIKETQYFGPGTRLLVL.